Below are 21 T cell receptor beta chains sequenced from a single sample in a study of blood T cell repertoires in COVID-19. Only in-frame clones appear in the TCRdb table, and some are missing; sequencing was by immunoSEQ multiplex PCR. The sample yields 250,000 or so clones, 80% to 90% seen once. The sample was peripheral blood. These receptors came from a man aged 30-40 years with COVID-19, enrolled during active disease.

The V call is TRBV4-3, the J call TRBJ1-4; D may be TRBD1 (5 bases). Per the germline V gene, CDR1 is LGHNA and CDR2 is YSLEER. The CDR3 loop spans 18 amino acids. V lost 1 base to trimming and J lost 0 bases, with 15 bases between them. The CDR3 here is CASSQGRYWGATNEKLFF. The CDR3 DNA is TGCGCCAGCAGCCAAGGGCGTTATTGGGGCGCAACTAATGAAAAACTGTTTTTT.

This chain joins TRBV6-4 and TRBJ2-2; 9 bases fit TRBD2. The CDR3 spans 15 residues. The ends lost 5 bases at V and 1 base at J; junction bases unmatched: 2. Germline V lookup: CDR1 MRHNA, CDR2 SNTAGT. The CDR3: CASSKTSGNTGELFF. CDR3 DNA: TGTGCCAGCAGTAAGACTAGCGGGAACACCGGGGAGCTGTTTTTT.

The J gene is TRBJ1-3, the V gene TRBV28; possible D gene TRBD1, 5 bases. V gave up 3 bases and J gave up 2 bases, with 11 bases separating them. The germline V gene has CDR1 MDHEN and CDR2 SYDVKM. The CDR3 loop spans 15 amino acids. The CDR3 region has the DNA TGTGCCAGCAGTTTCACGGACATACCTGGAAACACCATATATTTT. Its translation is CASSFTDIPGNTIYF.

The chain is built from TRBV5-4 and TRBJ1-1, with 7 nucleotides matching TRBD1. The germline V gene has CDR1 SGHNT and CDR2 YYREEE (reference sequence). V shed 3 bases, J shed 1 base, and the junction held 3 bases outside the gene matches. This CDR3 contains 14 residues. The CDR3 reads CASSWDSKNTEAFF. The CDR3 coding sequence is TGTGCCAGCAGCTGGGACAGCAAGAACACTGAAGCTTTCTTT.

This chain links TRBV10-3 with TRBJ2-1; the D gene is possibly TRBD2 (5 bases). Trimming left V 4 bases short and J 9 bases short, with 22 bases between. The CDR3 is made up of 16 amino acids. Germline CDR1 reads ENHRY; CDR2 reads SYGVKD. CDR3 DNA: TGTGCCATCAGTGTCACTAGTAGCCGTAATTGGGGTGAGCAGTTCTTC. Protein sequence: CAISVTSSRNWGEQFF.

The CDR3 DNA reads TGCGCCAGCAGCCAATCGCGGGGGGCGGGAGATACGCAGTATTTT. Translating it yields CASSQSRGAGDTQYF. The chain employs TRBV4-1 and TRBJ2-3; 8 bases line up with TRBD2. In germline, CDR1 is MGHRA, CDR2 YSYEKL. V lost 2 bases, J lost 5 bases, and 6 bases stayed unmatched. The CDR3 runs 15 residues.

This clone came up a few times. CDR3 sequence: CASSYGQNYGYTF. The DNA for the CDR3 is TGTGCCAGCAGTTACGGACAGAACTATGGCTACACCTTC. This chain links TRBV6-5 with TRBJ1-2, with a tentative D call TRBD1 (6 bases). The CDR3 is made up of 13 amino acids. V dropped 2 bases and J dropped 2 bases, with 6 bases sitting between them. CDR1 is MNHEY, CDR2 SVGAGI, per germline.

The chain has TRBV10-3 and TRBJ1-1, with 9 nucleotides matching TRBD1. Germline V gene lookup returns CDR1 ENHRY and CDR2 SYGVKD. Germline trimming cut 4 bases from V and 8 bases from J; bases unmatched to any gene: 8. This CDR3 is 14 amino acids long. The CDR3 nucleotides are TGTGCCATCAGTGCAGGAGGCGGGACAGGGGAAGCTTTCTTT. It translates to CAISAGGGTGEAFF.

The genes are TRBV7-3 and TRBJ2-4; D unresolved. Trimming cost V 5 bases and J 1 base, with 18 bases left between them. The CDR3 sequence is 17 residues long. Germline-derived CDR1 and CDR2 are SGHTA and FQGTGA. CDR3 sequence (DNA): TGTGCCAGCAGCCTACTCAGGTTGGGCCTTGCCAAAAACATTCAGTACTTC. This gives the protein CASSLLRLGLAKNIQYF.

The sample holds one count of this clone. The chain has TRBV19 and TRBJ2-1; 8 bases map to TRBD2. CDR3 length: 15 residues. Germline trimming cut 7 bases from V and 5 bases from J; bases unmatched to any gene: 10. Per germline, CDR1 LNHDA and CDR2 SQIVND (reference sequence). This chain's CDR3 is CASNRGGSLDNEQFF. CDR3 nucleotide sequence: TGTGCCAGTAACCGGGGGGGGAGCTTAGACAATGAGCAGTTCTTC.

This chain links TRBV19 with TRBJ1-1; D possibly corresponds to TRBD1 (5 bases). CDR1 and CDR2 from the germline V gene are LNHDA and SQIVND (reference sequence). Trimming took off 9 bases at V and 4 bases at J, with 21 bases between the two ends. The CDR3 has 15 residues. The CDR3 sequence is CASTISGWGSTEAFF. The DNA of the CDR3 is TGTGCCAGCACAATATCAGGGTGGGGAAGCACTGAAGCTTTCTTT.

The rearrangement uses TRBV7-9 and TRBJ2-1; D is ambiguous. Trimming pared 2 bases from V and 6 bases from J, leaving 5 bases between. This CDR3 is 12 amino acids long. Looked up from germline, CDR1 is SEHNR and CDR2 is FQNEAQ (reference sequence). The CDR3 bases are TGTGCCAGCAGCTTACTTTTCAATGAGCAGTTCTTC. Translation: CASSLLFNEQFF.

The rearrangement links TRBV9 to TRBJ2-3; D perhaps matches TRBD1 (5 bases). The ends were cut back, 0 bases at V and 3 bases at J, with 14 bases in the middle. CDR3 length: 16 amino acids. Germline V gene sequence: CDR1 SGDLS, CDR2 YYNGEE. CDR3 region: CASSVGVGVWTDTQYF. The CDR3 nucleotides are TGTGCCAGCAGCGTAGGGGTAGGGGTATGGACAGATACGCAGTATTTT.

This chain uses TRBV11-2 with TRBJ1-2; no reliable D call. The CDR3 extends over 16 amino acids. Germline V CDR1 and CDR2: SGHAT, FQNNGV. Trimming stripped 0 bases from V and 0 bases from J, with 11 bases between. CDR3 nucleotides: TGTGCCAGCAGCTTAGAAGTGGGAGGTGCTAACTATGGCTACACCTTC. It is translated as CASSLEVGGANYGYTF.

This clone has more than one count but fewer than ten. The chain carries TRBV6-5 and TRBJ1-2; D might be TRBD1 (6 bases). Germline assignment: CDR1 MNHEY and CDR2 SVGAGI. The CDR3 extends over 13 amino acids. V was clipped by 8 bases and J by 0 bases, with 10 bases between them. The CDR3 nucleotides are TGTGCCAGCCGACAGGAGGCTAACTATGGCTACACCTTC. Protein product: CASRQEANYGYTF.

In DNA form, the CDR3 reads TGTGCCAGCAGCTTAGGTGGTGTCAGGGTAGGTCAGCCCCAGCATTTT. Protein sequence: CASSLGGVRVGQPQHF. V gene TRBV7-2 combines with J gene TRBJ1-5; tentative D call: TRBD1 (5 bases). Trimming shortened V by 1 base and J by 6 bases, and 16 bases separated the two germline ends. Germline V gene sequence: CDR1 SGHTA, CDR2 FQGNSA. This CDR3 has 16 amino acids.

V is TRBV9 and J is TRBJ2-1, with TRBD2 identical over 15 bases. Germline CDR1 is SGDLS and CDR2 is YYNGEE. There are 18 residues in the CDR3. The V segment lost 0 bases and the J segment 4 bases; nucleotides outside the gene matches: 5. For the CDR3, the DNA is TGTGCCAGCAGCGTAGCTGGGACTAGCGGGGGGCTATACAATGAGCAGTTCTTC. Protein: CASSVAGTSGGLYNEQFF.

This rearrangement joins TRBV6-1 to TRBJ1-3; D gene uncertain. V was trimmed by 7 bases and J by 0 bases, leaving 19 bases between them. This CDR3 has 17 amino acids. CDR1 MNHNS and CDR2 SASEGT come from the germline V gene. Written as DNA, the CDR3 is TGTGCCAGCATTGATGATCCGGGATCCCCCTCTGGAAACACCATATATTTT. As protein: CASIDDPGSPSGNTIYF.

The genes are TRBV9 and TRBJ2-1; 10 bases are a match to TRBD2. Germline trimming cut 0 bases from V and 8 bases from J; bases unmatched to any gene: 5. Germline assignment: CDR1 SGDLS and CDR2 YYNGEE. The CDR3 is 15 residues long. CDR3 sequence reads: CASSVDPAGGDEQFF. The CDR3 DNA reads TGTGCCAGCAGCGTAGACCCAGCGGGGGGGGATGAGCAGTTCTTC. The full variable domain, its missing parts supplied by reference TRBV9 and TRBJ2-1, is DSGVTQTPKHLITATGQRVTLRCSPRSGDLSVYWYQQSLDQGLQFLIQYYNGEERAKGNILERFSAQQFPDLHSELNLSSLELGDSALYFCASSVDPAGGDEQFFGPGTRLTVL.

The CDR3 DNA reads TGTGCCAGCAGCGCACCTCTTAACGGCAGGGGAGGCTACACCTTC. Translated: CASSAPLNGRGGYTF. The chain joins TRBV9 to TRBJ1-2; TRBD1 might be the D (6 bases). V lost 3 bases, J lost 8 bases, and 20 bases lay in between. The germline V gene has CDR1 SGDLS and CDR2 YYNGEE. The CDR3 runs to 15 residues. Variable domain in full (rest from reference TRBV9 and TRBJ1-2): DSGVTQTPKHLITATGQRVTLRCSPRSGDLSVYWYQQSLDQGLQFLIQYYNGEERAKGNILERFSAQQFPDLHSELNLSSLELGDSALYFCASSAPLNGRGGYTFGSGTRLTVV.

The chain employs TRBV18 and TRBJ1-1, with D possibly being TRBD1 (6 bases). Trimming removed 3 bases at V and 3 bases at J, with 17 bases between. CDR1 is KGHSH and CDR2 is LQKENI in the germline V gene. This CDR3 has 16 amino acids. This chain's CDR3 is CASSPQRIQGDTEAFF. The CDR3 DNA reads as TGTGCCAGCTCACCTCAGAGGATACAGGGAGACACTGAAGCTTTCTTT.